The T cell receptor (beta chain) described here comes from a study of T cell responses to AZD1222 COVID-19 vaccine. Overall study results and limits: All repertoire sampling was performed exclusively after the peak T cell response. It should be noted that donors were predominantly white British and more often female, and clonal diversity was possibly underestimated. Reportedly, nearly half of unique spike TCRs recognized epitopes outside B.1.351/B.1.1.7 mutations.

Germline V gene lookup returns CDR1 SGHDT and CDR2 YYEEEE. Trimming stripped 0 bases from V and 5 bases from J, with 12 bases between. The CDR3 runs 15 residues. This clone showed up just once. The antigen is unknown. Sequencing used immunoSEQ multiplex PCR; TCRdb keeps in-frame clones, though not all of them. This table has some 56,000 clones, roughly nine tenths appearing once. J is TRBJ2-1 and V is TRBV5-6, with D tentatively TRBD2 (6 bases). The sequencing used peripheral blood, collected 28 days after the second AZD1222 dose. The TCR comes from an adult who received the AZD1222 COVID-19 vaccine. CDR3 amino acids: CASSLVLAWDNEQFF. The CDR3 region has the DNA TGTGCCAGCAGCTTGGTACTAGCATGGGACAATGAGCAGTTCTTC.